This entry lists 20 T cell receptor beta chains sequenced from one sample in a study of T cells in localized non-small cell lung cancer. Clones were read by immunoSEQ multiplex PCR, and TCRdb kept only the in-frame ones, dropping some. The profile shows some 130,000 clones, about 89% of them singletons. Sequences were derived from peripheral blood, sampled before any cancer treatment. The receptors originated from a female donor over 55 with stage I lung adenocarcinoma.

The chain joins TRBV5-6 to TRBJ2-2; TRBD2 matches at 9 bases. V gave up 4 bases and J gave up 2 bases; unmatched junction bases: 3. Germline V lookup: CDR1 SGHDT, CDR2 YYEEEE. The CDR3 consists of 15 residues. Here the CDR3 reads CASSEGLANTGELFF. CDR3 nucleotides: TGTGCCAGCAGCGAGGGACTAGCAAACACCGGGGAGCTGTTTTTT.

This chain joins TRBV29-1 and TRBJ1-2; TRBD1 agrees at 9 bases. Germline V gives CDR1 SQVTM, CDR2 ANQGSEA. After removal of 7 bases from V and 8 bases from J, the junction contained 14 bases not matched to a gene. The CDR3 covers 14 residues. The CDR3 sequence: CSATRGTGSDGYTF. CDR3 DNA: TGCAGCGCCACCCGAGGGACAGGGAGCGACGGCTACACCTTC.

This chain joins TRBV9 and TRBJ2-3; the match to TRBD1 covers 10 bases. The CDR3 length is 16 residues. Germline CDR1 is SGDLS and CDR2 is YYNGEE. J lost 2 bases, V lost 3 bases, and 6 bases had no gene match. CDR3 nucleotide sequence: TGTGCCAGCAGCGAGGGGACAGGGGAAGTCACAGATACGCAGTATTTT. Protein: CASSEGTGEVTDTQYF.

The V call is TRBV6-5, the J call TRBJ2-3; TRBD1 might be the D (5 bases). This CDR3 contains 14 residues. V was clipped by 0 bases and J by 4 bases, with 8 bases between them. Germline V CDR1 and CDR2: MNHEY, SVGAGI. For the CDR3, the DNA is TGTGCCAGCAGTTACTCGCAAGGGGCAGATACGCAGTATTTT. This encodes CASSYSQGADTQYF.

The chain links TRBV19 to TRBJ2-3; perhaps TRBD2 as D (5 bases). The CDR3 runs to 15 residues. V lost 4 bases and J lost 1, with 12 bases in between. Germline V gives CDR1 LNHDA, CDR2 SQIVND (reference sequence). The DNA of the CDR3 is TGTGCCAGTAGTAATATGGCGAGGGGCACAGATACGCAGTATTTT. It codes for CASSNMARGTDTQYF.

The chain carries TRBV5-4 and TRBJ2-7, with D maybe TRBD2 (5 bases). The ends were cut back, 4 bases at V and 4 bases at J, with 12 bases in the middle. Per the germline V gene, CDR1 is SGHNT and CDR2 is YYREEE (reference sequence). The length of the CDR3 is 13 residues. The DNA of the CDR3 is TGTGCCAGCAGCCGACCGGGAAAATACGAGCAGTACTTC. Protein: CASSRPGKYEQYF.

V usage is TRBV11-2 and J usage is TRBJ1-1; perhaps TRBD1 as D (5 bases). Looked up from germline, CDR1 is SGHAT and CDR2 is FQNNGV. The CDR3 totals 15 residues. V lost 6 bases and J 1 base, leaving 15 bases between the germline ends. The CDR3 protein is CASRRGGLSNTEAFF. The CDR3 DNA reads as TGTGCCAGCAGGCGGGGGGGTTTATCGAACACTGAAGCTTTCTTT.

This clone occurred a few times. V gene TRBV7-2 combines with J gene TRBJ1-1; the D is unclear. Trimming left V 3 bases short and J 3 bases short, with 2 bases between. The CDR3 is made up of 11 amino acids. From germline, CDR1 is SGHTA and CDR2 FQGNSA. The CDR3 DNA sequence: TGTGCCAGCAGCTTGTACACTGAAGCTTTCTTT. This gives the protein CASSLYTEAFF.

This clone has just one count. The chain links TRBV18 to TRBJ2-7; D may be TRBD2 (5 bases). V lost 3 bases and J lost 4, with 13 bases in between. The germline V gene has CDR1 KGHSH and CDR2 LQKENI. The CDR3 sequence is 14 residues long. This CDR3 reads CASSPTLGEYEQYF. The CDR3 DNA reads as TGTGCCAGCTCACCCACCCTCGGGGAGTACGAGCAGTACTTC.

V is TRBV27 and J is TRBJ2-5; 8 nucleotides match TRBD2. V gave up 6 bases and J gave up 2 bases; unmatched junction bases: 5. In germline, CDR1 is MNHEY, CDR2 SMNVEV (reference sequence). This CDR3 comprises 14 residues. CDR3 DNA: TGTGCCAGCAGCTTAGCGGGACGGCAAGAGACCCAGTACTTC. Its protein is CASSLAGRQETQYF.

CDR3 protein: CASSPQSGSGYEQYF. CDR3 nucleotides: TGTGCCAGCAGCCCCCAGAGCGGGAGTGGCTACGAGCAGTACTTC. The V gene is TRBV7-2, the J gene TRBJ2-7; TRBD2 agrees at 8 bases. The CDR3 loop spans 15 amino acids. V was pared by 5 bases and J by 3 bases, with 9 bases of the junction left unmatched. CDR1 SGHTA and CDR2 FQGNSA come from the germline V gene.

The J gene is TRBJ1-4, the V gene TRBV10-2; 7 nucleotides match TRBD1. Germline assignment: CDR1 WSHSY and CDR2 SAAADI. V lost 5 bases and J lost 3; bases outside the gene matches: 9. CDR3 size: 16 residues. CDR3 sequence: CASSLGTVDANEKLFF. The CDR3 DNA is TGCGCCAGCAGTCTAGGGACAGTGGATGCTAATGAAAAACTGTTTTTT.

V is TRBV7-3 and J is TRBJ2-3; D is possibly TRBD1 or TRBD2 (5 bases each). Germline values: CDR1 SGHTA, CDR2 FQGTGA. The CDR3 is 15 amino acids. Trimming stripped 1 base from V and 0 bases from J, with 8 bases between. Written as DNA, the CDR3 is TGTGCCAGCAGCTTAAAGGGACGGAGCACAGATACGCAGTATTTT. Its translation is CASSLKGRSTDTQYF.

This clone has a single count. The chain couples TRBV5-1 to TRBJ1-3, with D unclear. Trimming cost V 0 bases and J 5 bases, with 15 bases left between them. This CDR3 is 16 amino acids long. CDR1 is SGHRS, CDR2 YFSETQ, per germline. CDR3 coding DNA: TGCGCCAGCAGCTTGGAGACTGGACCTTTTCGAAACACCATATATTTT. This encodes CASSLETGPFRNTIYF.

The J gene is TRBJ1-2, the V gene TRBV5-5, with TRBD1 as a possible D gene (6 bases). The CDR3 is 13 residues long. Trimming stripped 6 bases from V and 4 bases from J, with 13 bases between. Germline V CDR1 and CDR2: SGHKS, YYEKEE (reference sequence). The CDR3 loop reads CASTLGGPYGYTF. The DNA for the CDR3 is TGTGCCAGCACCCTGGGGGGGCCCTATGGCTACACCTTC.

The chain combines TRBV5-5 with TRBJ2-5; tentative D call: TRBD1 (5 bases). Germline CDR1 is SGHKS and CDR2 is YYEKEE (reference sequence). CDR3 length: 13 residues. V lost 3 bases and J lost 5, with 11 bases in between. CDR3: CASSSQGLETQYF. DNA of the CDR3: TGTGCCAGCAGCTCCCAGGGTTTGGAGACCCAGTACTTC.

This chain joins TRBV27 and TRBJ2-7; unclear D gene. The V gene's germline CDR1 is MNHEY and CDR2 SMNVEV (reference sequence). This CDR3 is built from 16 residues. Trimming stripped 4 bases from V and 1 base from J, with 17 bases between. CDR3 region: CASSSILRSRSYEQYF. The CDR3 DNA is TGTGCCAGCAGTTCTATTCTTCGGTCTAGATCCTACGAGCAGTACTTC.

The CDR3 loop reads CASSLLRDRLEKLFF. In nucleotides, the CDR3 is TGTGCCAGCAGCCTTTTACGGGACAGGCTTGAAAAACTGTTTTTT. The chain is built from TRBV5-6 and TRBJ1-4; 8 bases agree with TRBD1. V lost 4 bases, J lost 7 bases, and 9 bases stayed unmatched. Germline CDR1 SGHDT, CDR2 YYEEEE. The CDR3 extends over 15 amino acids.

The rearrangement joins TRBV2 to TRBJ2-1; either TRBD1 or TRBD2 may supply D (5 bases each). Germline CDR1 and CDR2: SNHLY and FYNNEI. The CDR3 consists of 13 residues. V was trimmed by 7 bases and J by 8 bases, leaving 15 bases between them. The CDR3 loop is CASTKPGTYEQFF. The CDR3 coding sequence is TGTGCCAGCACCAAACCGGGGACCTATGAGCAGTTCTTC.

This chain links TRBV5-1 with TRBJ2-2; TRBD2 agrees at 10 bases. The CDR3 has 16 amino acids. The J segment lost 3 bases and the V segment lost 4 bases, leaving 6 bases of the junction unmatched. Looked up from germline, CDR1 is SGHRS and CDR2 is YFSETQ. This CDR3 reads CASSHGLADYTGELFF. Written as DNA, the CDR3 is TGCGCCAGCAGCCACGGACTAGCGGACTACACCGGGGAGCTGTTTTTT.